This entry lists 27 T cell receptor beta chains sequenced from one sample in a study of T-cell reconstitution after alpha-beta-depleted transplantation in children. Researchers prepared the TCRbeta library using unique molecular identifiers, the study reports. One entry per CDR3 protein results from TCRdb running MiXCR on the PCR reads. Of around 370,000 distinct CDR3 sequences in the sample, around a tenth are singletons; the top ten hold more than 2%. The sample was PBMCs from the stem cell graft donor, taken from the stem cell graft. These receptor sequences come from a human donor who donated a stem cell graft to a child with acute lymphoblastic leukemia.

The rearrangement joins TRBV12-3 or TRBV12-4 to TRBJ2-1; D is possibly TRBD2 (6 bases). V lost 1 base and J lost 4, with 11 bases in between. The CDR3 sequence is 15 residues long. The CDR3 reads CASSLGRAGYNEQFF. The CDR3 DNA reads as TGTGCCAGCAGTTTAGGGAGGGCGGGGTACAATGAGCAGTTCTTC.

A few counts support this clonotype. The rearrangement links TRBV28 to TRBJ2-1; 9 positions agree with TRBD2. After removal of 2 bases from V and 9 bases from J, the junction contained 11 bases not matched to a gene. The germline CDR1 and CDR2 sequences are MDHEN and SYDVKM. CDR3 length: 16 amino acids. CDR3 DNA: TGTGCCAGCAGTTTAGTTCCAGCGGGAGGATTCAGTGAGCAGTTCTTC. It translates to CASSLVPAGGFSEQFF.

This clonotype was seen more than once but under ten times. The J gene is TRBJ1-5, the V gene TRBV20-1; D is unclear. V was shortened by 2 bases and J by 0 bases, with 8 bases between the two germline ends. The germline V gene has CDR1 DFQATT and CDR2 SNEGSKA (reference sequence). This CDR3 is built from 14 residues. The CDR3: CSARPGNSNQPQHF. CDR3 coding DNA: TGCAGTGCTAGACCCGGGAATAGCAATCAGCCCCAGCATTTT.

This clonotype has at least ten counts. This chain links TRBV7-3 with TRBJ2-3; weak D call: TRBD1 (6 bases). Trimming cost V 1 base and J 8 bases, with 31 bases left between them. This CDR3 has 20 residues. Germline assignment: CDR1 SGHTA and CDR2 FQGTGA. The CDR3 reads CASSLRARLLRIVSQGTQYF. The CDR3 DNA sequence: TGTGCCAGCAGCTTAAGGGCCAGACTCCTGCGAATAGTCTCACAGGGTACGCAGTATTTT.

At least ten counts were recorded for this clonotype. The chain recombines TRBV28 with TRBJ2-1, with a weak D call TRBD2 (6 bases). With 3 bases removed from V and 9 bases from J, the gap between germline ends came to 21 bases. The germline V gene encodes CDR1 MDHEN and CDR2 SYDVKM. CDR3 length: 16 amino acids. CDR3 sequence (DNA): TGTGCCAGCAGTTTTATGTGGGGAGGCTACAAGTTTGAGCAGTTCTTC. It yields the protein CASSFMWGGYKFEQFF.

In this sample, this clonotype turned up many times. The chain couples TRBV9 to TRBJ1-5; D is uncertain. The CDR3 is 13 residues long. The ends were cut back, 3 bases at V and 9 bases at J, with 13 bases in the middle. Germline CDR1 is SGDLS and CDR2 is YYNGEE. CDR3: CASSGHEAGPQHF. DNA of the CDR3: TGTGCCAGCAGCGGTCACGAGGCTGGGCCCCAGCATTTT.

This clonotype was seen a handful of times. The genes are TRBV5-1 and TRBJ2-3; 10 nucleotides align to TRBD1. Germline V CDR1 and CDR2: SGHRS, YFSETQ. This CDR3 contains 15 residues. With 3 bases clipped from V and 1 base from J, the junction kept 2 bases outside the gene matches. Here the CDR3 DNA reads TGCGCCAGCAGCTGGGACAGGGGCGGCACAGATACGCAGTATTTT. This translates into CASSWDRGGTDTQYF.

The chain recombines TRBV5-5 with TRBJ2-3; 10 bases agree with TRBD2. The germline V gene has CDR1 SGHKS and CDR2 YYEKEE (reference sequence). The CDR3 is 14 amino acids. The V and J ends lost 2 bases and 4 bases, in that order; junction bases with no gene match: 1. The DNA of the CDR3 is TGTGCCAGCAGCTTTCTAGCGGGAGCAGATACGCAGTATTTT. This translates into CASSFLAGADTQYF.

The V and J genes are TRBV5-1 and TRBJ2-2, with D perhaps matching TRBD1 or TRBD2 (5 bases each). CDR1 and CDR2 from the germline V gene are SGHRS and YFSETQ. Trimming took off 2 bases at V and 1 base at J, with 9 bases between the two ends. The CDR3 spans 15 residues. For the CDR3, the DNA is TGCGCCAGCAGCTTCGATGGGGGGAACACCGGGGAGCTGTTTTTT. This gives the protein CASSFDGGNTGELFF. Full variable domain (missing parts from reference TRBV5-1 and TRBJ2-2): KAGVTQTPRYLIKTRGQQVTLSCSPISGHRSVSWYQQTPGQGLQFLFEYFSETQRNKGNFPGRFSGRQFSNSRSEMNVSTLELGDSALYLCASSFDGGNTGELFFGEGSRLTVL.

The genes are TRBV5-1 and TRBJ2-1, with no clear D. Trimming left V 6 bases short and J 6 bases short, with 16 bases between. Germline values: CDR1 SGHRS, CDR2 YFSETQ. This CDR3 spans 14 amino acids. The CDR3, as DNA: TGCGCCAGCACCCCGGCAATCCGCTCCAATGAGCAGTTCTTC. Amino acid sequence: CASTPAIRSNEQFF. Looking up the rest from reference TRBV5-1 and TRBJ2-1 gives the full variable domain: KAGVTQTPRYLIKTRGQQVTLSCSPISGHRSVSWYQQTPGQGLQFLFEYFSETQRNKGNFPGRFSGRQFSNSRSEMNVSTLELGDSALYLCASTPAIRSNEQFFGPGTRLTVL.

This clonotype was found a few times. This sequence joins TRBV5-1 and TRBJ2-7; a weak D match, TRBD1 (6 bases). The V end lost 3 bases, the J end lost 2 bases, and 9 bases lay between the germline ends. This CDR3 has 13 amino acids. Germline CDR1 reads SGHRS; CDR2 reads YFSETQ. CDR3 in amino acids: CASSYRDTYEQYF. CDR3 bases: TGCGCCAGCAGCTACCGGGACACCTACGAGCAGTACTTC.

V is TRBV7-2 and J is TRBJ1-2; weak D call: TRBD1 (5 bases). The CDR3 loop spans 14 amino acids. Germline CDR1 is SGHTA and CDR2 is FQGNSA. The V gene lost 0 bases and the J gene lost 3 bases, with 8 bases spanning the gap. In DNA form, the CDR3 reads TGTGCCAGCAGCTTAGCCCGCAGGGACTATGGCTACACCTTC. This translates into CASSLARRDYGYTF.

CDR3 in DNA: TGTGCCAGCAGGCTTAGCGGGAGTGATACGCAGTATTTT. This codes for CASRLSGSDTQYF. The J gene is TRBJ2-3, the V gene TRBV28; 9 bases are shared with TRBD2. This CDR3 is built from 13 residues. Germline CDR1 MDHEN, CDR2 SYDVKM. With V trimmed by 6 bases and J by 6 bases, 4 bases remained unmatched.

In this sample, this clonotype turned up many times. J is TRBJ2-5 and V is TRBV20-1; D gene ambiguous. The ends were cut back, 3 bases at V and 5 bases at J, with 13 bases in the middle. From germline, CDR1 is DFQATT and CDR2 SNEGSKA (reference sequence). The CDR3 spans 13 residues. CDR3 nucleotide sequence: TGCAGTGCTAGGCTGGGAAGGTGGGAGACCCAGTACTTC. Amino acids: CSARLGRWETQYF.

This clonotype has ten or more counts. The chain carries TRBV7-8 and TRBJ2-1; 7 bases agree with TRBD2. Per the germline V gene, CDR1 is SGHVS and CDR2 is FQNEAQ. The V gene end was trimmed by 1 base and the J gene end by 4 bases; junction bases not matched to a gene: 10. There are 17 residues in the CDR3. The CDR3 sequence: CASSLVAGDWEYNEQFF. The CDR3 nucleotides read TGTGCCAGCAGCTTAGTAGCGGGCGATTGGGAGTACAATGAGCAGTTCTTC. Complete variable domain (other parts from reference TRBV7-8 and TRBJ2-1): GAGVSQSPRYKVAKRGQDVALRCDPISGHVSLFWYQQALGQGPEFLTYFQNEAQLDKSGLPSDRFFAERPEGSVSTLKIQRTQQEDSAVYLCASSLVAGDWEYNEQFFGPGTRLTVL.

This clonotype came up a few times. The chain recombines TRBV28 with TRBJ1-2; D is possibly TRBD1 (5 bases). Between the trimmed V and J ends, which lost 6 bases and 4 bases, there was a span of 15 bases. The germline V gene encodes CDR1 MDHEN and CDR2 SYDVKM. The CDR3 runs 14 residues. This chain's CDR3 is CASSPSTGLYGYTF. The CDR3 DNA sequence: TGTGCCAGCAGCCCCTCAACAGGTCTCTATGGCTACACCTTC.

This clonotype was recorded many times. This chain uses TRBV10-3 with TRBJ2-3; TRBD1 or TRBD2 may be the D gene (5 bases each). The CDR3 spans 13 residues. CDR1 is ENHRY and CDR2 is SYGVKD in the germline V gene. V dropped 10 bases and J dropped 7 bases, with 18 bases sitting between them. The CDR3 protein is CATLVGEGNTQYF. In DNA form, the CDR3 reads TGTGCCACCCTGGTGGGAGAGGGGAATACGCAGTATTTT.

In its sample, this clonotype was seen a few times. The genes are TRBV4-1 and TRBJ1-2, with D possibly matching TRBD1 (5 bases). Germline V gene sequence: CDR1 MGHRA, CDR2 YSYEKL. V was cut by 1 base and J by 6 bases, with 24 bases left in between. The CDR3 sequence is 18 residues long. In DNA form, the CDR3 reads TGCGCCAGCAGCCAAGCTACCTCCTCCCCCTTGGGGCCCGATGGCTACACCTTC. It codes for CASSQATSSPLGPDGYTF.

J is TRBJ2-1 and V is TRBV12-3 or TRBV12-4; 8 bases match TRBD2. The CDR3 has 16 amino acids. The trim removed 7 bases at V and 5 bases at J, leaving 13 bases unmatched. CDR3 coding DNA: TGTGCCAGCACCTCTAAATTAGGACTAGCCCACAATGAGCAGTTCTTC. It encodes CASTSKLGLAHNEQFF.

This clonotype occurred many times. The chain joins TRBV7-9 to TRBJ2-1; TRBD2 is a possible D gene (5 bases). V lost 5 bases and J lost 10, with 12 bases in between. Germline V lookup: CDR1 SEHNR, CDR2 FQNEAQ (reference sequence). The CDR3 consists of 12 residues. The CDR3 DNA sequence: TGTGCCAGCAGCCGAGGGCTTCGGGAGCAGTTCTTC. Encoded protein: CASSRGLREQFF.

This clonotype was observed a handful of times. The CDR3 sequence is CASSSPLAGAPYNEQFF. CDR3 bases: TGTGCCAGCAGCTCTCCATTAGCGGGAGCCCCCTACAATGAGCAGTTCTTC. This sequence joins TRBV7-2 and TRBJ2-1, with 9 bases aligning to TRBD2. Germline-derived CDR1 and CDR2 are SGHTA and FQGNSA. The ends lost 4 bases at V and 2 bases at J; junction bases unmatched: 9. The CDR3 spans 17 residues.

V gene TRBV27 combines with J gene TRBJ2-7; D may correspond to TRBD1 or TRBD2 (6 bases each). The CDR3 covers 16 residues. Per germline, CDR1 MNHEY and CDR2 SMNVEV (reference sequence). Between the trimmed V and J ends, which lost 1 base and 2 bases, there was a span of 15 bases. The CDR3 sequence: CASSLWGGQPAYEQYF. Written as DNA, the CDR3 is TGTGCCAGCAGTTTATGGGGAGGACAGCCTGCCTACGAGCAGTACTTC.

The sample holds many counts of this clonotype. The CDR3 DNA reads TGTGCCAGCAGTCTAATCTCCTACAATGAGCAGTTCTTC. Residues: CASSLISYNEQFF. J is TRBJ2-1 and V is TRBV27; D gene unclear. CDR3 size: 13 residues. CDR1 and CDR2 from the germline V gene are MNHEY and SMNVEV (reference sequence). The ends were cut back, 5 bases at V and 0 bases at J, with 5 bases in the middle.

Many counts were recorded for this clonotype. At one boundary the junction diverges from the germline segment, which might be a read error. The V and J genes are TRBV7-2 and TRBJ2-7; D is unresolved. CDR1 is SGHTA, CDR2 FQGNSA, per germline. This CDR3 contains 14 residues. Here the CDR3 reads CASSLEGSSYEQYF. The DNA for the CDR3 is TGCGCCAGCAGCTTAGAAGGGTCCTCCTACGAGCAGTACTTC.

This clonotype was recorded a few times. This rearrangement joins TRBV10-3 to TRBJ2-7; the D is unclear. Germline values: CDR1 ENHRY, CDR2 SYGVKD. V was cut by 6 bases and J by 3 bases, with 15 bases left in between. The CDR3 loop spans 14 amino acids. The CDR3 here is CAIRSGRSNYEQYF. In DNA form, the CDR3 reads TGTGCCATCAGATCAGGCCGATCGAACTACGAGCAGTACTTC.

This clonotype was seen a handful of times. The chain uses TRBV5-8 and TRBJ2-7; TRBD1 is a possible D gene (6 bases). Trimming shortened V by 2 bases and J by 2 bases, and 11 bases separated the two germline ends. The CDR3 covers 14 residues. Germline lookup yields CDR1 SGHTS and CDR2 YDEGEE. DNA of the CDR3: TGTGCCAGCAGCTTAATACAGGGCGCCTACGAGCAGTACTTC. As protein: CASSLIQGAYEQYF.

This clonotype has only a few counts. The genes are TRBV19 and TRBJ2-4; tentative D call: TRBD2 (6 bases). V dropped 4 bases and J dropped 3 bases, with 16 bases sitting between them. Germline CDR1 reads LNHDA; CDR2 reads SQIVND (reference sequence). This CDR3 has 16 residues. Written as DNA, the CDR3 is TGTGCCAGTAGTAGCCGGGACTCTCTAGGCAAAAACATTCAGTACTTC. It yields the protein CASSSRDSLGKNIQYF. The whole variable domain, remainder taken from reference TRBV19 and TRBJ2-4, is DGGITQSPKYLFRKEGQNVTLSCEQNLNHDAMYWYRQDPGQGLRLIYYSQIVNDFQKGDIAEGYSVSREKKESFPLTVTSAQKNPTAFYLCASSSRDSLGKNIQYFGAGTRLSVL.